Following are 31 T cell receptor beta chains from one sample sequenced in a study of human T cells and chemical hapten exposure. From the RACE reads, TCRdb called clonotypes with MiXCR, one entry per CDR3 protein. This table has approximately 82,000 distinct CDR3 sequences, more than 9% appearing once. Documented time point: patch test 1, 2 weeks after DPC sensitization. Treatment noted: therapeutic diphenylcyclopropenone sensitization with weekly scalp DPC. The material was whole blood, obtained in connection with sensitization to the hapten diphenylcyclopropenone (DPC). These receptors were obtained from a man aged 40-55 years with alopecia areata. Some clones in this sample may be carry-over from other donors' samples.

This clonotype was found a few times. J is TRBJ1-5 and V is TRBV7-9; 8 positions match TRBD1. Germline V lookup: CDR1 SEHNR, CDR2 FQNEAQ (reference sequence). CDR3 length: 17 residues. V lost 5 bases, J lost 2 bases, and 11 bases stayed unmatched. The CDR3 spells CASSLDREGSGNQPQHF. In DNA, the CDR3 is TGTGCCAGCAGCCTGGACAGGGAGGGATCCGGCAATCAGCCCCAGCATTTT.

This clonotype was counted only a few times. V usage is TRBV20-1 and J usage is TRBJ2-3; 7 bases map to TRBD2. The CDR3 totals 17 residues. CDR1 DFQATT and CDR2 SNEGSKA come from the germline V gene (reference sequence). With 2 bases clipped from V and 2 bases from J, the junction kept 13 bases outside the gene matches. CDR3 DNA: TGCAGTGCTAGACCCTTTTCCGGGACTAACATCACAGATACGCAGTATTTT. Translation: CSARPFSGTNITDTQYF.

There are many counts of this clonotype. The CDR3 DNA reads as TGCGCCAGCAGCTTGGCCACCACAGATACGCAGTATTTT. Its translation: CASSLATTDTQYF. The genes are TRBV5-1 and TRBJ2-3; D is unresolved. V gave up 0 bases and J gave up 2 bases, with 4 bases separating them. The CDR3 length is 13 residues. Germline V gives CDR1 SGHRS, CDR2 YFSETQ. Using reference TRBV5-1 and TRBJ2-3 for the parts outside the CDR3, the full variable domain is KAGVTQTPRYLIKTRGQQVTLSCSPISGHRSVSWYQQTPGQGLQFLFEYFSETQRNKGNFPGRFSGRQFSNSRSEMNVSTLELGDSALYLCASSLATTDTQYFGPGTRLTVL.

This clonotype came up many times. The gene calls are TRBV28 and TRBJ1-2; D possibly corresponds to TRBD1 (6 bases). Trimming shortened V by 5 bases and J by 5 bases, and 18 bases separated the two germline ends. The CDR3 contains 15 residues. Germline CDR1 is MDHEN and CDR2 is SYDVKM. This CDR3 is CASSPTGIGFYGYTF. CDR3 in DNA: TGTGCCAGCAGTCCCACAGGGATAGGATTTTATGGCTACACCTTC.

This clonotype has only a few counts. This chain links TRBV18 with TRBJ1-1, with a tentative D call TRBD1 (5 bases). Between the trimmed V and J ends, which lost 2 bases and 1 base, there was a span of 14 bases. The CDR3 spans 16 residues. CDR1 is KGHSH and CDR2 is LQKENI in the germline V gene. The CDR3 DNA sequence: TGTGCCAGCTCACCATATGATGGGGACCCGAACACTGAAGCTTTCTTT. Translating it yields CASSPYDGDPNTEAFF.

There are many counts of this clonotype. This sequence joins TRBV30 and TRBJ2-7, with a tentative D call TRBD1 (6 bases). CDR3 length: 12 amino acids. V was pared by 0 bases and J by 4 bases, with 7 bases between. Germline loops: CDR1 GTSNPN, CDR2 SVGIG (reference sequence). The CDR3 sequence: CAWSVTGYEQYF. The DNA for the CDR3 is TGTGCCTGGAGTGTCACAGGGTACGAGCAGTACTTC.

This clonotype was seen ten or more times. The V and J genes are TRBV7-2 and TRBJ2-7; D might be TRBD1 (5 bases). Per the germline V gene, CDR1 is SGHTA and CDR2 is FQGNSA. This CDR3 region has 11 residues. With 8 bases removed from V and 5 bases from J, the gap between germline ends came to 10 bases. The CDR3 region has the DNA TGTGCCAGCGTGACCAGGGACGAGCAGTACTTC. Residues: CASVTRDEQYF.

The chain couples TRBV28 to TRBJ2-3, with 7 bases aligning to TRBD2. Germline values: CDR1 MDHEN, CDR2 SYDVKM. V dropped 5 bases and J dropped 0; count of bases not matched to a gene: 5. The CDR3 has 15 amino acids. The CDR3 here is CASSPLSGSTDTQYF. CDR3 nucleotide sequence: TGTGCCAGCAGTCCACTTAGCGGGAGCACAGATACGCAGTATTTT.

This clonotype has only a few counts. The rearrangement uses TRBV4-2 and TRBJ1-1; D unresolved. The CDR3 consists of 15 residues. The V gene's germline CDR1 is LGHNA and CDR2 YNFKEQ. With 6 bases removed from V and 0 bases from J, the gap between germline ends came to 14 bases. The CDR3 coding sequence is TGTGCCAGCAGTCAAAGGGCTGGGATGAACACTGAAGCTTTCTTT. This codes for CASSQRAGMNTEAFF.

This clonotype was recorded a few times. V is TRBV12-3 or TRBV12-4 and J is TRBJ1-5, with D possibly matching TRBD1 (5 bases). The ends were cut back, 2 bases at V and 0 bases at J, with 14 bases in the middle. The CDR3 runs to 17 residues. CDR3 loop: CASSLPLGGGSNQPQHF. The CDR3 DNA reads as TGTGCCAGCAGTTTACCCTTAGGCGGGGGTAGCAATCAGCCCCAGCATTTT.

This clonotype was detected only a few times. The chain employs TRBV3-1 and TRBJ1-2; D may be TRBD1 (5 bases). CDR3 size: 14 residues. Between the trimmed V and J ends, which lost 1 base and 8 bases, there was a span of 14 bases. CDR1 is LGHDT, CDR2 YNNKEL, per germline (reference sequence). CDR3 region: CASSQVDSRRGYTF. The CDR3 nucleotides read TGTGCCAGCAGCCAAGTCGACAGTCGGCGCGGCTACACCTTC. Drawing the rest from reference TRBV3-1 and TRBJ1-2, the complete variable domain is DTAVSQTPKYLVTQMGNDKSIKCEQNLGHDTMYWYKQDSKKFLKIMFSYNNKELIINETVPNRFSPKSPDKAHLNLHINSLELGDSAVYFCASSQVDSRRGYTFGSGTRLTVV.

V usage is TRBV20-1 and J usage is TRBJ2-3; D is undetermined. Germline lookup yields CDR1 DFQATT and CDR2 SNEGSKA (reference sequence). This CDR3 spans 12 amino acids. Trimming shortened V by 5 bases and J by 1 base, and 7 bases separated the two germline ends. The CDR3 here is CSASEGTDTQYF. The CDR3 nucleotides read TGCAGTGCTTCAGAGGGCACAGATACGCAGTATTTT.

The table lists this clonotype with a few counts. The rearrangement uses TRBV10-2 and TRBJ2-7, with D perhaps TRBD2 (5 bases). The CDR3 contains 14 residues. Germline loops: CDR1 WSHSY, CDR2 SAAADI. V was cut by 6 bases and J by 0 bases, with 12 bases left in between. CDR3 region: CASRKQGSSYEQYV. The CDR3 DNA reads TGCGCCAGCAGGAAACAAGGGAGCTCCTACGAGCAGTACGTC.

This clonotype was observed a handful of times. V is TRBV9 and J is TRBJ2-3; the D is unclear. The CDR3 loop spans 13 amino acids. V lost 0 bases to trimming and J lost 1 base, with 3 bases between them. CDR1 is SGDLS and CDR2 is YYNGEE in the germline V gene. DNA of the CDR3: TGTGCCAGCAGCGTAGGAGGCACAGATACGCAGTATTTT. Translated, it gives CASSVGGTDTQYF.

This clonotype has more than one count but fewer than ten. This sequence joins TRBV5-4 and TRBJ2-3; D not certain. Trimming took off 3 bases at V and 2 bases at J, with 7 bases between the two ends. Germline V gene data show CDR1 as SGHNT and CDR2 as YYREEE (reference sequence). This CDR3 has 13 residues. As DNA, the CDR3 is TGTGCCAGCAGCTCTTGGGCCACAGATACGCAGTATTTT. Its protein product is CASSSWATDTQYF.

This clonotype was seen a few times. The CDR3 DNA is TGTGCCAGCAACCATCAGGCGGGCACAGATACGCAGTATTTT. It translates to CASNHQAGTDTQYF. The chain combines TRBV5-8 with TRBJ2-3; D remains unclear. The CDR3 has 14 amino acids. Per germline, CDR1 SGHTS and CDR2 YDEGEE. V shed 6 bases and J shed 1 base, with 12 bases lying between them.

This clonotype was detected only a few times. The rearrangement links TRBV2 to TRBJ2-7, with 9 bases identical to TRBD2. Germline CDR1 is SNHLY and CDR2 is FYNNEI. CDR3 length: 18 residues. The V gene end was trimmed by 0 bases and the J gene end by 4 bases; junction bases not matched to a gene: 13. For the CDR3, the DNA is TGTGCCAGCAGTGAAGCACCCCCTAGCGGGACGACGTATTACGAGCAGTACGTC. Translated: CASSEAPPSGTTYYEQYV.

This clonotype was observed many times. V gene TRBV7-2 combines with J gene TRBJ2-3; D remains unclear. V was pared by 4 bases and J by 4 bases, with 9 bases between. This CDR3 has 13 residues. Germline CDR1 reads SGHTA; CDR2 reads FQGNSA. The CDR3 sequence is CASSSNAADTQYF. CDR3 DNA sequence: TGTGCCAGCAGCTCAAACGCTGCAGATACGCAGTATTTT.

In this sample, this clonotype turned up once. The chain is built from TRBV30 and TRBJ2-1; 13 nucleotides match TRBD2. Germline trimming cut 4 bases from V and 7 bases from J; bases unmatched to any gene: 1. CDR1 is GTSNPN, CDR2 SVGIG, per germline (reference sequence). The CDR3 spans 13 residues. Written as DNA, the CDR3 is TGTGCCTGGAAACTAGCGGGGGGGAATGAGCAGTTCTTC. Encoded protein: CAWKLAGGNEQFF.

This clonotype was seen a few times. This chain joins TRBV20-1 and TRBJ1-5; D ambiguous. Between the trimmed V and J ends, which lost 3 bases and 4 bases, there was a span of 7 bases. The length of the CDR3 is 12 residues. The germline V gene has CDR1 DFQATT and CDR2 SNEGSKA (reference sequence). The DNA of the CDR3 is TGCAGTGCTAGGGGCGGTAATCAGCCCCAGCATTTT. This gives the protein CSARGGNQPQHF.

This chain links TRBV6-5 with TRBJ2-5; 7 positions agree with TRBD2. The CDR3 loop spans 14 amino acids. Germline V gene lookup returns CDR1 MNHEY and CDR2 SVGAGI. After removal of 4 bases from V and 1 base from J, the junction contained 3 bases not matched to a gene. As DNA, the CDR3 is TGTGCCAGCAGTTCCGGGACTATCCAAGAGACCCAGTACTTC. It specifies CASSSGTIQETQYF.

This clonotype was recorded many times. This rearrangement joins TRBV20-1 to TRBJ2-3; D gene unclear. The V and J ends lost 1 base and 4 bases respectively, with 6 bases between them. Looked up from germline, CDR1 is DFQATT and CDR2 is SNEGSKA (reference sequence). The CDR3 contains 12 residues. As DNA, the CDR3 is TGCAGTGCTAGAGTTGGGCCAGATACGCAGTATTTT. It specifies CSARVGPDTQYF.

The sample holds many counts of this clonotype. This chain connects TRBV10-3 to TRBJ2-2; D is perhaps TRBD1 (5 bases). V lost 2 bases and J 3 bases, leaving 7 bases between the germline ends. The CDR3 covers 14 residues. CDR1 ENHRY and CDR2 SYGVKD come from the germline V gene. CDR3 amino acids: CAISETTDTGELFF. DNA of the CDR3: TGTGCCATCAGTGAGACGACAGACACCGGGGAGCTGTTTTTT.

The rearrangement joins TRBV27 to TRBJ2-3, with D perhaps TRBD2 (6 bases). The CDR3 extends over 15 amino acids. CDR1 is MNHEY and CDR2 is SMNVEV in the germline V gene (reference sequence). The ends were cut back, 4 bases at V and 11 bases at J, with 22 bases in the middle. CDR3 bases: TGTGCCAGCAGTTACCGAGAAGCCGGGACTTCCCAGCAGTATTTT. Protein product: CASSYREAGTSQQYF.

CDR3 region: CASTEQGARNEQFF. CDR3 bases: TGTGCCAGCACCGAACAGGGGGCGAGAAATGAGCAGTTCTTC. J is TRBJ2-1 and V is TRBV12-3 or TRBV12-4; TRBD1 aligns across 9 bases. V was pared by 7 bases and J by 7 bases, with 8 bases of the junction left unmatched. This CDR3 contains 14 residues.

There are many counts of this clonotype. This rearrangement joins TRBV14 to TRBJ2-5, with D possibly matching TRBD2 (7 bases). This CDR3 contains 16 residues. The germline V gene has CDR1 SGHDN and CDR2 FVKESK. Deletions cut 0 bases from V and 2 bases from J, with 13 bases between. The CDR3 sequence is CASSQDSRGAQETQYF. The CDR3 region has the DNA TGTGCCAGCAGCCAAGATAGCCGGGGGGCTCAAGAGACCCAGTACTTC.

This clonotype was seen at least ten times. The chain recombines TRBV30 with TRBJ1-5; D is uncertain. V was trimmed by 1 base and J by 3 bases, leaving 7 bases between them. This CDR3 has 13 amino acids. Germline V gene sequence: CDR1 GTSNPN, CDR2 SVGIG (reference sequence). CDR3 bases: TGTGCCTGGAGTGGGGGAAACAATCAGCCCCAGCATTTT. Protein sequence: CAWSGGNNQPQHF.

The V call is TRBV6-1, the J call TRBJ1-4; 11 bases align to TRBD1. The V gene end was trimmed by 4 bases and the J gene end by 7 bases; junction bases not matched to a gene: 8. This CDR3 contains 16 residues. CDR1 is MNHNS and CDR2 is SASEGT in the germline V gene. CDR3 amino acids: CASSAWDRGSFEKLFF. The CDR3 DNA is TGTGCCAGCAGTGCATGGGACAGGGGGTCTTTTGAAAAACTGTTTTTT.

This clonotype was counted a few times. The chain joins TRBV19 to TRBJ2-1, with a tentative D call TRBD1 (6 bases). V lost 5 bases and J lost 5, with 19 bases in between. The CDR3 loop spans 16 amino acids. Per the germline V gene, CDR1 is LNHDA and CDR2 is SQIVND (reference sequence). CDR3 bases: TGTGCCAGTAGTGTAATCAGGGGTACGGTCCACAATGAGCAGTTCTTC. Encoded protein: CASSVIRGTVHNEQFF. Variable domain in full (rest from reference TRBV19 and TRBJ2-1): DGGITQSPKYLFRKEGQNVTLSCEQNLNHDAMYWYRQDPGQGLRLIYYSQIVNDFQKGDIAEGYSVSREKKESFPLTVTSAQKNPTAFYLCASSVIRGTVHNEQFFGPGTRLTVL.

The gene calls are TRBV24-1 and TRBJ2-3; possibly TRBD2 for D (5 bases). Germline V gives CDR1 KGHDR, CDR2 SFDVKD. V was pared by 4 bases and J by 5 bases, with 15 bases between. The CDR3 is made up of 15 amino acids. This CDR3 is CATSDPGAGEDTQYF. The DNA for the CDR3 is TGTGCCACCAGTGACCCTGGTGCCGGGGAAGATACGCAGTATTTT.

The V gene is TRBV6-5, the J gene TRBJ2-3, with D possibly matching TRBD1 (5 bases). V lost 8 bases, J lost 6 bases, and 9 bases lay in between. This CDR3 contains 11 residues. Germline V gene data show CDR1 as MNHEY and CDR2 as SVGAGI. CDR3 in DNA: TGTGCCAGCCGAAACAGGGATACGCAGTATTTT. Translated, it gives CASRNRDTQYF.